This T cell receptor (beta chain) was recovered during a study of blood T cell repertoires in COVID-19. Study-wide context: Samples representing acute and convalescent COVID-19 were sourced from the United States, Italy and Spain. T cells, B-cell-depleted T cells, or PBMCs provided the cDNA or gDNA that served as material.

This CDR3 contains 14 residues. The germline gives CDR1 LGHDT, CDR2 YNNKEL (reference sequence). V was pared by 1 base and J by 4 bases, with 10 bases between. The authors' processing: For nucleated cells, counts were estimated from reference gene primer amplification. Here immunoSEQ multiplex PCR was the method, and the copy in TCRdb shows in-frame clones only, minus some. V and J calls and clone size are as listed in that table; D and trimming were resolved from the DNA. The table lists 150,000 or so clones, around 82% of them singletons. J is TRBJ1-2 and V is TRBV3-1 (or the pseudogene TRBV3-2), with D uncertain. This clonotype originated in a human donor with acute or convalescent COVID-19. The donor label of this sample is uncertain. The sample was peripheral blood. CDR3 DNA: TGTGCCAGCAGCCAAGTTCCAGCGTCCTATGGCTACACCTTC. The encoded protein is CASSQVPASYGYTF.